This T cell receptor beta chain derives from a study of CD8 T cells in Susac syndrome (dated by TCRdb to about 2019). With regard to the full study: Of the Susac syndrome patients who were sequenced, under 10 were in clinical remission while roughly six had clinically active disease. At blood withdrawal, Susac syndrome patients were therapy-naive, treated with corticosteroids (with IVIg additionally given to some), or treated with IVIg alone. Whether CD8+ T cell activation and differentiation in Susac syndrome was antigen driven was tested using repertoire sequencing. Study-wide findings and limitations: The number of individuals in the TCR sequencing and HLA analysis was recognized as being relatively small. No clonal expansion was detected in the CD4+ T cell repertoire of Susac syndrome patients.

CDR1 DFQATT and CDR2 SNEGSKA were looked up in the germline V gene (reference sequence). V and J are truncated by 0 bases and 4 bases respectively, leaving an intervening sequence of 13 bases. The cysteine opens and the phenylalanine closes a CDR3 of 15 amino acids. The only DNA kept is the CDR3, 45 bases in frame from the first base. On this clonotype: Its antigen is currently not known. No qualities accompany the bases; no much larger clone lies one base away.

Peripheral blood CD8+ and CD4+ T cells from healthy donors, Susac syndrome patients and multiple sclerosis patients were profiled using high-throughput TCR beta sequencing. The Susac syndrome patients fulfilled recently defined diagnostic criteria for either definite or probable disease. Bulk CD8+ and CD4+ T cells were purified magnetically by negative isolation, whereas CD8+ TEMRA cells were enriched by FACS. Blood was drawn into EDTA tubes, processed within 24 hours, and PBMCs were isolated by density gradient centrifugation. PBMCs destined for TCR sequencing were cryopreserved in liquid nitrogen and later thawed in a 37 °C water bath. A purity of at least 90% was achieved for sorted or isolated CD4+, CD8+ and CD8+ TEMRA cells. RNA was extracted using the RNeasy kit, and about 0.45 to 1 ug of the RNA was reverse transcribed with random hexamers. TCR beta CDR3 regions were amplified with the immunoSEQ multiplex PCR assay covering 54 Vbeta and 13 Jbeta segments. Bias from PCR amplification was corrected by using a synthetic template baseline for primer optimization and for computational correction. The original pipeline was this. Only productive sequences were kept, with reads annotated to V, D and J genes according to IMGT and analyzed in immunoSEQ Analyzer. Clonality was calculated as one minus the Shannon entropy normalized by log2 of the number of productive unique sequences. For each patient and control, public and private clones were evaluated among the 100 most prevalent clones. A clone was defined as Susac-specific if it was absent from the healthy and MS cohorts, from more than 850 published viral clones and from other ImmuneACCESS disease sequences. Starting from the raw public reads, TCRdb applied fastp trimming at Q25, assembled clones with MiXCR and retained in-frame beta chains. Each entry merges the rows of one CDR3 protein and shows their most common DNA and genes. The V and J calls follow TCRdb's processing rather than the paper's. Here the sample has about 240,000 distinct CDR3 sequences; 90% to 96% occur a single time. The ten largest account for approximately 0.094% of the sample.

The specimen sequenced was CD4+ T cells from PBMCs. The chain employs TRBV20-1 and TRBJ1-5; TRBD1 is a weak D gene call, 6 bases matching. This receptor was identified in a human donor with Susac syndrome. The CDR3 protein is CSARERGGSNQPQHF. The DNA reads TGCAGTGCTAGAGAGAGAGGGGGGAGTAATCAGCCCCAGCATTTT.